The 22 T cell receptor beta chains reported below all come from one sample, sequenced in a study of blood T cells in healthy people across ages. With a J-beta primer mix and a sample-barcoded 5' primer, a second PCR ran 7 to 11 cycles. TCRdb re-called the 5' RACE reads with MiXCR, one entry per CDR3 protein. The repertoire consists of roughly 1.7 million distinct CDR3 sequences, with roughly a third occurring once and the leading ten covering roughly 10%. Sequencing was done on a sample of blood. These receptors all stem from a woman aged 25 to 39 in good health.

For this clonotype: The junction shows a germline mismatch at one end, possibly a read error. The chain carries TRBV25-1 and TRBJ1-4; 7 bases agree with TRBD1. This CDR3 region has 15 residues. From germline, CDR1 is MGHDK and CDR2 SYGVNS. This CDR3 reads CASSQSGGVREKRFF. The CDR3 DNA is TGTGCCAGCAGTCAATCAGGGGGGGTTCGTGAAAAACGGTTTTTT.

The chain recombines TRBV20-1 with TRBJ2-5, with unresolved D. The CDR3 consists of 15 residues. Germline V gives CDR1 DFQATT, CDR2 SNEGSKA (reference sequence). Trimming shortened V by 3 bases and J by 3 bases, and 17 bases separated the two germline ends. CDR3 sequence reads: CSASPEIDVEETQYF. CDR3 coding DNA: TGCAGTGCTAGTCCGGAGATAGATGTGGAAGAGACCCAGTACTTC.

This clonotype was counted between two and nine times. The J gene is TRBJ2-6, the V gene TRBV20-1, with D unresolved. Looked up from germline, CDR1 is DFQATT and CDR2 is SNEGSKA (reference sequence). Trimming cost V 2 bases and J 1 base, with 6 bases left between them. This CDR3 has 14 amino acids. The CDR3 protein is CSARRPSGANVLTF. CDR3 coding DNA: TGCAGTGCTAGACGGCCATCTGGGGCCAACGTCCTGACTTTC.

This chain uses TRBV20-1 with TRBJ2-5; weak D call: TRBD2 (6 bases). The end of the DNA aligns better with TRBJ2-7, so the J call may be wrong. The V gene's germline CDR1 is DFQATT and CDR2 SNEGSKA (reference sequence). The CDR3 extends over 14 amino acids. The CDR3 DNA is TGCAGTGCTTCGCGGGATTCCCGCTCCTACGAGCAGTACTTC. Encoded protein: CSASRDSRSYEQYF.

Turning to this clonotype: In this CDR3 the conserved last residue, phenylalanine or tryptophan, is missing, so a read error is likely. The rearrangement joins TRBV12-3 or TRBV12-4 to TRBJ2-3; TRBD2 is a possible D gene (5 bases). The CDR3 has 12 amino acids. Trimming shortened V by 6 bases and J by 8 bases, and 12 bases separated the two germline ends. The CDR3 coding sequence is TGTGCCAGCAGCTCGGACGGACTTACGCAGTATTCC. It encodes CASSSDGLTQYS.

The V gene is TRBV6-4, the J gene TRBJ2-7; 7 bases align to TRBD2. Gene TRBJ2-5 matches the end of the DNA better, so the J call may be wrong. Germline CDR1 is MRHNA and CDR2 is SNTAGT. The CDR3 consists of 15 residues. The CDR3 spells CASRPTSRPQETQYF. CDR3 nucleotide sequence: TGTGCCAGCAGACCGACTAGCAGGCCTCAAGAGACCCAGTACTTC.

The J gene is TRBJ2-1, the V gene TRBV2; D ambiguous. This CDR3 spans 13 amino acids. Germline values: CDR1 SNHLY, CDR2 FYNNEI. V was clipped by 8 bases and J by 3 bases, with 11 bases between them. This CDR3 is CASRGINYNEQFF. In nucleotides, the CDR3 is TGTGCCAGCCGTGGCATAAACTACAATGAGCAGTTCTTC.

This clonotype was seen a few times. This chain links TRBV21-1 with TRBJ2-5; the table's D gene call, TRBD1, was not cross checked with the DNA. TRBV21-1 is a known pseudogene. The CDR3 consists of 13 residues. CDR3 region: CASLTGGQETQYF. The CDR3, as DNA: TGTGCCAGCCTGACAGGGGGCCAAGAGACCCAGTACTTC.

The chain combines TRBV27 with TRBJ1-1; D perhaps matches TRBD1 (6 bases). CDR3 length: 14 amino acids. V gave up 4 bases and J gave up 4 bases, with 13 bases separating them. Germline V gene sequence: CDR1 MNHEY, CDR2 SMNVEV (reference sequence). CDR3 nucleotide sequence: TGTGCCAGCAGTTGGAGGGGGAGTGGCACTGAAGCTTTCTTT. Its protein product is CASSWRGSGTEAFF.

This chain links TRBV7-2 with TRBJ2-7; a weak D match, TRBD2 (5 bases). TRBJ2-5 explains the end of the DNA better; the J call may be wrong. There are 13 residues in the CDR3. Germline V lookup: CDR1 SGHTA, CDR2 FQGNSA. The DNA for the CDR3 is TGTGCCAGCACCAAAACTAGATCGGGGACCCAGTACTTC. Residues: CASTKTRSGTQYF.

This clonotype was seen a few times. The V and J genes are TRBV7-9 and TRBJ1-5; D is undetermined. V was shortened by 6 bases and J by 7 bases, with 10 bases between the two germline ends. There are 12 residues in the CDR3. The V gene's germline CDR1 is SEHNR and CDR2 FQNEAQ (reference sequence). The CDR3 region is CASREGNQPQHF. The CDR3 nucleotides are TGTGCCAGCAGAGAGGGAAACCAGCCCCAGCATTTT.

This clonotype was seen more than once but under ten times. The chain has TRBV5-1 and TRBJ2-1; 12 bases are shared with TRBD2. The end of the DNA aligns better with TRBJ2-7, so the J call may be wrong. Germline V gene data show CDR1 as SGHRS and CDR2 as YFSETQ. This CDR3 spans 15 amino acids. The CDR3 nucleotides are TGCGCCAGCAGCTTGCGACTAGCGGGAGTCGGCGAGCAGTACTTC. It specifies CASSLRLAGVGEQYF.

This clonotype was seen a few times. The V gene is TRBV7-3, the J gene TRBJ2-1; D is perhaps TRBD2 (6 bases). V lost 4 bases and J lost 5, with 15 bases in between. The CDR3 sequence is 15 residues long. CDR1 and CDR2 from the germline V gene are SGHTA and FQGTGA. The CDR3 sequence is CASSSTGGKHNEQFF. CDR3 in DNA: TGTGCCAGCAGCTCGACTGGAGGGAAACACAATGAGCAGTTCTTC. Drawing the rest from reference TRBV7-3 and TRBJ2-1, the complete variable domain is GAGVSQTPSNKVTEKGKYVELRCDPISGHTALYWYRQSLGQGPEFLIYFQGTGAADDSGLPNDRFFAVRPEGSVSTLKIQRTERGDSAVYLCASSSTGGKHNEQFFGPGTRLTVL.

This clonotype was seen only a few times. CDR3 region: CSARKRTDTQYF. The CDR3 DNA is TGCAGTGCTAGGAAGCGCACAGATACGCAGTATTTT. J is TRBJ2-3 and V is TRBV20-1; no definite D call. Germline V lookup: CDR1 DFQATT, CDR2 SNEGSKA (reference sequence). The CDR3 sequence is 12 residues long. The V end was cut by 3 bases, the J end by 1 base, with 5 bases between.

The rearrangement links TRBV21-1 to TRBJ2-1. TRBV21-1 corresponds to a pseudogene. The CDR3 contains 13 residues. The CDR3 is CASKHVYYNEQFF. CDR3 sequence (DNA): TGTGCCAGCAAGCACGTCTATTACAATGAGCAGTTCTTC.

The chain employs TRBV6-1 and TRBJ1-1; the D is unclear. Germline V gene lookup returns CDR1 MNHNS and CDR2 SASEGT. This CDR3 has 12 amino acids. Trimming pared 6 bases from V and 0 bases from J, leaving 5 bases between. The DNA of the CDR3 is TGTGCCAGCAGGGTTATGAACACTGAAGCTTTCTTT. Residues: CASRVMNTEAFF.

The rearrangement links TRBV29-1 to TRBJ1-1; the D gene is possibly TRBD1 (5 bases). Trimming removed 4 bases from V and 1 base from J, with 10 bases in between. In germline, CDR1 is SQVTM, CDR2 ANQGSEA. The CDR3 length is 13 residues. The CDR3, as DNA: TGCAGCGTTGGAAGGGACGGGAACACTGAAGCTTTCTTT. This gives the protein CSVGRDGNTEAFF.

J is TRBJ1-4 and V is TRBV7-9; 7 nucleotides line up with TRBD1. The CDR3 length is 19 residues. From germline, CDR1 is SEHNR and CDR2 FQNEAQ (reference sequence). V lost 0 bases to trimming and J lost 3 bases; unmatched junction nucleotides: 13. CDR3 sequence (DNA): TGTGCCAGCAGCTTAGCTCGACAGGGTTATGGAGGATCTAATGAAAAACTGTTTTTT. Residues: CASSLARQGYGGSNEKLFF.

The chain joins TRBV6-5 to TRBJ2-3, with D perhaps matching TRBD1 (5 bases). The CDR3 runs to 15 residues. Germline CDR1 and CDR2: MNHEY and SVGAGI. The V end was cut by 7 bases, the J end by 0 bases, with 14 bases between. CDR3 sequence reads: CASMNRGLSTDTQYF. The CDR3 nucleotides read TGTGCCAGCATGAATAGGGGTCTAAGCACAGATACGCAGTATTTT.

The table lists this clonotype with a few counts. The chain joins TRBV10-3 to TRBJ1-1; 9 positions agree with TRBD1. There are 14 residues in the CDR3. The V and J ends lost 5 bases and 3 bases, in that order; junction bases with no gene match: 4. CDR1 and CDR2 (germline): ENHRY, SYGVKD. The CDR3 DNA is TGTGCCATCAGTCACGACAGGGGGGACACTGAAGCTTTCTTT. It is translated as CAISHDRGDTEAFF.

This clonotype was seen repeatedly, ten times or more. This chain uses TRBV29-1 with TRBJ2-7; 9 bases are shared with TRBD2. This CDR3 has 15 amino acids. J lost 2 bases, V lost 0 bases, and 5 bases had no gene match. The germline V gene has CDR1 SQVTM and CDR2 ANQGSEA. For the CDR3, the DNA is TGCAGCGTTGAAGATACGACTAGCGGAGCCTACGAGCAGTACTTC. Protein sequence: CSVEDTTSGAYEQYF.

This clonotype was detected only a few times. V and J are TRBV4-1 and TRBJ1-2, with TRBD1 as a possible D gene (5 bases). Germline CDR1 reads MGHRA; CDR2 reads YSYEKL. The CDR3 is 19 amino acids. V lost 1 base and J lost 4, with 25 bases in between. The chain's CDR3 is CASSQGGFGRTNRPYGYTF. CDR3 coding DNA: TGCGCCAGCAGCCAAGGGGGGTTTGGACGCACAAACCGACCCTATGGCTACACCTTC.